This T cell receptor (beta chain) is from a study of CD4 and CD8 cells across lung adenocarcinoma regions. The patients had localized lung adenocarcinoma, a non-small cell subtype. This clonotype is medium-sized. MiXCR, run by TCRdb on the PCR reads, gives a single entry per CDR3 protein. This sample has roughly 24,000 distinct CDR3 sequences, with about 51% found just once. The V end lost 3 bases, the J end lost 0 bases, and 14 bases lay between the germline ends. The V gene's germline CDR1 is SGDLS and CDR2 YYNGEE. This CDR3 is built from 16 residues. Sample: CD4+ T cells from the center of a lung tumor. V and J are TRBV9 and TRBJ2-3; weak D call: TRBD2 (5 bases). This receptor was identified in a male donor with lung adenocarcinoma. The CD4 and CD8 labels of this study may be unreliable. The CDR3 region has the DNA TGTGCCAGCAGCGCCCTGGCGGGCTTCAGCACAGATACGCAGTATTTT. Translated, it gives CASSALAGFSTDTQYF.